This T cell receptor beta chain was sequenced for a study of control samples from healthy donors and cancer patients. CDR3 length: 17 residues. After removal of 9 bases from V and 0 bases from J, the junction contained 13 bases not matched to a gene. CDR1 MNHEY and CDR2 SMNVEV come from the germline V gene (reference sequence). Using immunoSEQ multiplex PCR, the repertoire was profiled, and TCRdb retains in-frame clones only, with some absent. The data show tens of thousands of clones, about 81% seen once. The sequence came from a man in his 70s with lung cancer. The sequencing input was PBMCs. The rearrangement uses TRBV27 and TRBJ1-5, with TRBD1 identical over 8 bases. The CDR3 nucleotides read TGTGCCAGTCCCGCGCCCGGACAGGGCTATAGCAATCAGCCCCAGCATTTT. Translated: CASPAPGQGYSNQPQHF.